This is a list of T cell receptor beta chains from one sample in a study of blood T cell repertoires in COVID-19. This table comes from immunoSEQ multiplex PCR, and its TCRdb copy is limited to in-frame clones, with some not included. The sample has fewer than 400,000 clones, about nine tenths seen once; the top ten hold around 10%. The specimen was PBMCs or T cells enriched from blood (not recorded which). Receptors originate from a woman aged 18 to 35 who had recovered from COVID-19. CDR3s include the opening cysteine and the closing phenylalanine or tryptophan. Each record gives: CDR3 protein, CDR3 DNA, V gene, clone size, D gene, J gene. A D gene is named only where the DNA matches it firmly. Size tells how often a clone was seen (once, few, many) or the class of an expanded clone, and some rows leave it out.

CASSQDLVQPQHF	TGCGCCAGCAGCCAAGATCTTGTTCAGCCCCAGCATTTT	TRBV4-3	NA	NA	TRBJ1-5
CASSFIWTGGTEAFF	TGTGCCAGCAGTTTTATATGGACAGGGGGGACTGAAGCTTTCTTT	TRBV28	NA	TRBD1	TRBJ1-1
CAWIRVGQDYGYTF	TGTGCCTGGATTCGAGTGGGCCAAGACTATGGCTACACCTTC	TRBV30	NA	NA	TRBJ1-2
CASSSPSRGIEAFF	TGTGCCAGCAGCTCTCCATCAAGGGGTATTGAAGCTTTCTTT	TRBV6-5	NA	NA	TRBJ1-1
CASSPGDYGYTF	TGTGCCAGCAGCCCAGGGGACTATGGCTACACCTTC	TRBV5-6	few	NA	TRBJ1-2
CAWSWGLARGYTF	TGTGCCTGGAGTTGGGGGCTAGCTCGGGGCTACACCTTC	TRBV30	NA	NA	TRBJ1-2
CASSSSQGARGAFF	TGTGCCAGCTCGTCGTCACAGGGGGCGCGTGGAGCTTTCTTT	TRBV18	NA	TRBD1	TRBJ1-1
CASSLPGLAGAEQYF	TGTGCCAGCAGCTTGCCTGGACTAGCGGGAGCCGAGCAGTACTTC	TRBV28	NA	TRBD2	TRBJ2-7
CASSVGDLAGGETQYF	TGTGCCAGCAGCGTAGGAGATCTAGCGGGGGGAGAGACCCAGTACTTC	TRBV9	NA	TRBD2	TRBJ2-5
CASTPTSGVLYEQYF	TGCGCCAGCACTCCGACTAGCGGGGTTCTTTACGAGCAGTACTTC	TRBV5-1	NA	TRBD2	TRBJ2-7
CASSPEALLPLHF	TGTGCCAGCTCACCAGAGGCACTCCTTCCCCTCCACTTT	TRBV18	once	NA	TRBJ1-6
CASMHRGLDTEAFF	TGTGCCAGCATGCACCGGGGGTTGGACACTGAAGCTTTCTTT	TRBV21-1	once	NA	TRBJ1-1
CASSPDRVPNEKLFF	TGCGCCAGCAGCCCGGACAGGGTGCCTAATGAAAAACTGTTTTTT	TRBV5-1	NA	TRBD1	TRBJ1-4
CASSLSVGGPDGEQYF	TGTGCCAGCAGCCTTAGCGTGGGGGGACCTGACGGCGAGCAGTACTTC	TRBV14	NA	NA	TRBJ2-7
CASSLAARTQYF	TGTGCCAGCAGTTTAGCAGCGCGGACCCAGTACTTC	TRBV12-3/TRBV12-4	NA	NA	TRBJ2-5
CASSYSTGGETQYF	TGTGCCAGCAGTTACTCGACAGGCGGGGAGACCCAGTACTTC	TRBV6-6	once	NA	TRBJ2-5
CASSPLLGGYGYTF	TGTGCCAGCAGCCCCCTTCTGGGGGGTTATGGCTACACCTTC	TRBV5-4	NA	NA	TRBJ1-2
CASSPTPGQGIKGYTF	TGTGCCAGCAGTCCAACCCCGGGACAGGGGATAAAGGGCTACACCTTC	TRBV28	NA	TRBD1	TRBJ1-2
CASSLYYEQYF	TGTGCCAGCAGCCTATACTACGAGCAGTACTTC	TRBV12-3/TRBV12-4	NA	NA	TRBJ2-7
CASSLDGRWASGSMHNEQFF	TGTGCCAGCAGCTTAGATGGGCGGTGGGCGAGCGGATCTATGCACAATGAGCAGTTCTTC	TRBV11-2	NA	NA	TRBJ2-1
CASSPGTGVGYTQYF	TGTGCCAGCAGTCCCGGGACAGGGGTGGGTTATACGCAGTATTTT	TRBV27	NA	TRBD1	TRBJ2-3
CASSSRTGELFF	TGTGCCAGCAGTTCACGGACCGGGGAGCTGTTTTTT	TRBV6-2/TRBV6-3	NA	NA	TRBJ2-2
CASSGGANYGYTF	TGTGCCTCTTCTGGGGGGGCTAACTATGGCTACACCTTC	TRBV30	NA	NA	TRBJ1-2
CASSYRTGGAEKLFF	TGTGCCAGCAGCTATAGGACAGGGGGTGCCGAAAAACTGTTTTTT	TRBV28	NA	TRBD1	TRBJ1-4
CASSSTGGGGEKLFF	TGCGCCAGCAGCTCGACAGGGGGCGGGGGCGAAAAACTGTTTTTT	TRBV5-1	NA	TRBD1	TRBJ1-4
CASSQGQGPYNEQFF	TGTGCCAGCAGCCAGGGACAGGGCCCCTACAATGAGCAGTTCTTC	TRBV7-2	NA	TRBD1	TRBJ2-1
CASSSTGQVVLSPLHF	TGTGCCAGCAGCTCAACGGGACAGGTCGTTCTTTCACCCCTCCACTTT	TRBV7-9	NA	TRBD1	TRBJ1-6
CSAPRQGMVFF	TGCAGTGCTCCTAGGCAGGGGATGGTGTTCTTC	TRBV20-1	NA	NA	TRBJ2-1
CASSASTGAVVPQHF	TGTGCCAGCAGCGCCAGTACAGGGGCCGTAGTTCCCCAGCATTTT	TRBV3-1/TRBV3-2	NA	TRBD1	TRBJ1-5
CASSQGRAASSYNEQFF	TGTGCCAGCAGCCAAGGAAGAGCTGCGAGCTCCTACAATGAGCAGTTCTTC	TRBV3-1/TRBV3-2	NA	NA	TRBJ2-1
CASSYIEKLAYEQYF	TGTGCCAGCAGTTACATCGAGAAATTAGCCTACGAGCAGTACTTC	TRBV6-8	NA	NA	TRBJ2-7
CASSDIFAEASNYGYTF	TGTGCCAGCAGTGACATTTTTGCGGAAGCGTCCAACTATGGCTACACCTTC	TRBV2	NA	NA	TRBJ1-2
CASSIAPDRGDGYTF	TGTGCCAGTAGTATAGCCCCGGACAGGGGAGATGGCTACACCTTC	TRBV19	few	TRBD1	TRBJ1-2
CASSYSGSSGRGEQFF	TGTGCCAGCAGTTACTCTGGGTCTAGCGGGAGGGGTGAGCAGTTCTTC	TRBV6-5	NA	TRBD2	TRBJ2-1
CSFGDSPSTDTQYF	TGCAGCTTCGGTGACAGCCCAAGCACAGATACGCAGTATTTT	TRBV29-1	NA	NA	TRBJ2-3
CATETGSYEQYF	TGTGCCACGGAGACAGGGTCCTACGAGCAGTACTTC	TRBV28	NA	TRBD1	TRBJ2-7
CASSPDQGPFYGYTF	TGTGCCAGCAGCCCAGATCAGGGGCCCTTCTATGGCTACACCTTC	TRBV7-2	NA	NA	TRBJ1-2
CASSFRNEKLFF	TGTGCCAGCAGTTTCAGGAATGAAAAACTGTTTTTT	TRBV28	NA	NA	TRBJ1-4
CASSLVWGDRTNTEAFF	TGTGCCAGCAGCTTGGTATGGGGGGACAGGACGAACACTGAAGCTTTCTTT	TRBV5-4	NA	TRBD1	TRBJ1-1
CASSTTGTGVHEQYF	TGTGCCAGCAGCACAACCGGGACAGGGGTCCACGAGCAGTACTTC	TRBV5-4	NA	TRBD1	TRBJ2-7
CASSGPGTGEGETQYF	TGTGCCAGCAGCGGACCCGGGACAGGGGAGGGCGAGACCCAGTACTTC	TRBV28	NA	TRBD1	TRBJ2-5
CASSPSFTYGYTF	TGTGCCAGCAGCCCCAGTTTCACCTATGGCTACACCTTC	TRBV28	few	NA	TRBJ1-2
CASSMDRDQPQHF	TGTGCCAGTAGTATGGACAGGGATCAGCCCCAGCATTTT	TRBV19	NA	TRBD1	TRBJ1-5
CASSQSGAGGYEQYF	TGTGCCAGCAGCCAATCGGGGGCGGGGGGCTACGAGCAGTACTTC	TRBV7-2	NA	TRBD2	TRBJ2-7
CASSLYRVPNTEAFF	TGTGCCAGCAGCTTATACAGGGTCCCTAACACTGAAGCTTTCTTT	TRBV7-3	NA	NA	TRBJ1-1
CASSLASGAHVSEAFF	TGTGCCAGCAGCTTAGCGTCAGGGGCCCACGTTTCAGAAGCTTTCTTT	TRBV7-6	NA	NA	TRBJ1-1
CASSLLSGSYEQYF	TGTGCCAGCAGCTTGCTTAGCGGGAGCTACGAGCAGTACTTC	TRBV7-6	NA	TRBD2	TRBJ2-7
CASSLTPSYNEQFF	TGTGCCAGTAGCCTGACTCCCTCCTACAATGAGCAGTTCTTC	TRBV19	NA	NA	TRBJ2-1
CASSVTSGSEETQYF	TGTGCCAGCAGCGTGACTAGCGGGAGTGAGGAGACCCAGTACTTC	TRBV9	NA	TRBD2	TRBJ2-5
CASSPPRGGNTIYF	TGTGCCAGCAGCCCGCCGAGAGGTGGAAACACCATATATTTT	TRBV9	NA	NA	TRBJ1-3
CSASVPNQPQHF	TGCAGTGCTAGTGTCCCGAATCAGCCCCAGCATTTT	TRBV20-1	NA	NA	TRBJ1-5